A single TCR beta chain is shown here with its context. This clone has only a few counts. Its antigen remains unidentified. Base qualities are not provided; no much larger clone lies one nucleotide away. The sample belongs to a study of control samples from healthy donors and cancer patients (dated by TCRdb to about 2020). The V end loses 4 bases and the J end loses 0 bases, and a stretch of 2 bases separates them. Spanning cysteine to phenylalanine, the CDR3 consists of 12 amino acids. CDR3 DNA only is kept here, 36 bases in frame from base 1. The germline V gene (reference sequence) gives CDR1 as LNHDA and CDR2 as SQIVND. The method behind the library was the immunoSEQ multiplex PCR assay. Drawn from immuneACCESS, this table holds only the in-frame rearrangements with V and J called that TCRdb kept. Clones are partly lost; checked studies trace under half to an unresolved V gene and leave the rest unexplained. The sample data list about 65,000 clones, and about nine tenths of these were observed just once. Of the sample, about 1.2% is held by the ten largest clones.

The chain is assembled from TRBV19 and TRBJ2-3; too little of a D gene remains to name it. This clonotype was sampled from a woman in her forties or fifties with colorectal cancer. Material: PBMCs. The nucleotide sequence is TGTGCCAGTAGTAAGAGCACAGATACGCAGTATTTT. Translated, it reads CASSKSTDTQYF.